This entry is about one T cell receptor (beta chain). The target antigen is unknown. A much larger clone lies a single base off, so this may be a read error. The germline V gene has CDR1 SGHAT and CDR2 FQNNGV. The CDR3 sequence is 11 residues long. V dropped 5 bases and J dropped 4 bases, with 3 bases sitting between them. This sample was taken from a study of beta chain features in type 1 diabetes. Findings and caveats of the study: Shortening that was moderate but significant affected the TCRB CDR3s of Type 1 diabetes patients in all four CD4+ subsets. For TCRB rearrangement, an influence of HLA type remained unresolved here. The cDNA sequencing approach could over-represent high-TCR-expressing cells. In comparison with healthy donors, patients had naive, central memory and Treg TCRB repertoires that appeared more similar.

Sorted populations all had greater than 95% purity. What was sequenced were expressed TCRB transcripts, since all of the isolated RNA had been reverse transcribed. Here immunoSEQ multiplex PCR was the method, and the copy in TCRdb shows in-frame clones only, minus some. Of roughly 150,000 clones listed, approximately 10% are singletons. This sequence was found in a woman in her twenties or thirties with type 1 diabetes. The source material was central memory CD4+ T cells from blood. The gene calls are TRBV11-2 and TRBJ2-1; no definite D call. CDR3 sequence: CASSQYNEQFF. CDR3 nucleotide sequence: TGTGCCAGCAGCCAGTACAATGAGCAGTTCTTC. The full variable domain, completed using reference TRBV11-2 and TRBJ2-1, is EAGVAQSPRYKIIEKRQSVAFWCNPISGHATLYWYQQILGQGPKLLIQFQNNGVVDDSQLPKDRFSAERLKGVDSTLKIQPAKLEDSAVYLCASSQYNEQFFGPGTRLTVL.